Shown below are 18 T cell receptor beta chains from a single sample sequenced in a study of T cell repertoires in cytomegalovirus infection. TCRdb re-called the reads with MiXCR, one entry per CDR3 protein. The sample has about 900,000 distinct CDR3 sequences, roughly 30% seen once. These TCRs' antigens remain unknown. Specimen: cultured CD8+ T cells from PBMCs, collected from culture after CMV antigen stimulation. All receptors come from a human donor in good health (CMV status not recorded). Some clones in this sample may be carry-over from other donors' samples.

This clonotype occurred many times. The V and J genes are TRBV7-6 and TRBJ2-7, with a possible D match to TRBD1 (5 bases). Trimming shortened V by 1 base and J by 1 base, and 11 bases separated the two germline ends. Germline CDR1 is SGHVS and CDR2 is FNYEAQ. This CDR3 spans 15 amino acids. The CDR3 sequence: CASSLEQTGSYEQYF. The CDR3 DNA is TGTGCCAGCAGCTTAGAGCAAACAGGATCCTACGAGCAGTACTTC.

The chain is built from TRBV20-1 and TRBJ1-3; D is undetermined. Germline loops: CDR1 DFQATT, CDR2 SNEGSKA (reference sequence). Between the trimmed V and J ends, which lost 1 base and 4 bases, there was a span of 14 bases. The CDR3 sequence is 15 residues long. This CDR3 is CSARVITNEGNTIYF. The CDR3 nucleotides read TGCAGTGCTAGAGTTATTACTAACGAAGGAAACACCATATATTTT.

This sequence joins TRBV7-6 and TRBJ1-6; D call uncertain. The V and J ends lost 0 bases and 0 bases respectively, with 15 bases between them. In germline, CDR1 is SGHVS, CDR2 FNYEAQ. The CDR3 spans 19 residues. The DNA for the CDR3 is TGTGCCAGCAGCTTAGCGGCGGCCGTTACGAGCTCCTATAATTCACCCCTCCACTTT. As protein: CASSLAAAVTSSYNSPLHF.

The rearrangement links TRBV27 to TRBJ1-5; 7 nucleotides line up with TRBD1. This CDR3 has 14 residues. Looked up from germline, CDR1 is MNHEY and CDR2 is SMNVEV (reference sequence). With 6 bases clipped from V and 3 bases from J, the junction kept 5 bases outside the gene matches. The CDR3 coding sequence is TGTGCCAGCAGCAGACAGGGAGACAATCAGCCCCAGCATTTT. Translation gives CASSRQGDNQPQHF.

As regards this clonotype: A read error may produce the germline difference seen at one junction end. This chain connects TRBV20-1 to TRBJ1-5; no clear D gene. The V gene's germline CDR1 is DFQATT and CDR2 SNEGSKA (reference sequence). The CDR3 has 14 amino acids. The CDR3 protein is CSVTSWGSDQPQHF. The CDR3 nucleotides are TGCAGTGTTACATCATGGGGTAGCGATCAGCCCCAGCATTTT.

This clonotype appeared many times. The chain joins TRBV7-2 to TRBJ2-7; D gene unclear. The CDR3 spans 14 residues. Germline CDR1 reads SGHTA; CDR2 reads FQGNSA. With 3 bases removed from V and 1 base from J, the gap between germline ends came to 10 bases. CDR3 in amino acids: CASSFSSQSYEQYV. The CDR3 DNA reads TGTGCCAGCAGCTTTAGTTCCCAGTCCTACGAGCAGTACGTC.

In nucleotides, the CDR3 is TGTGCCAGCAGCCTAACAGGGGACCCTGAGCAGTACTTC. This encodes CASSLTGDPEQYF. This sequence joins TRBV13 and TRBJ2-7; 7 bases agree with TRBD1. This CDR3 spans 13 amino acids. Germline-derived CDR1 and CDR2 are PRHDT and FYEKMQ (reference sequence). V lost 5 bases to trimming and J lost 7 bases; unmatched junction nucleotides: 8.

The V call is TRBV5-1, the J call TRBJ2-2; no definite D call. Trimming took off 2 bases at V and 4 bases at J, with 15 bases between the two ends. The CDR3 totals 16 residues. Germline V gene lookup returns CDR1 SGHRS and CDR2 YFSETQ. For the CDR3, the DNA is TGCGCCAGCAGCTTCGTGGCCTTGGTGGCCACCGGGGAGCTGTTTTTT. It codes for CASSFVALVATGELFF.

The V call is TRBV25-1, the J call TRBJ1-2; 10 nucleotides line up with TRBD1. The CDR3 consists of 16 residues. Germline values: CDR1 MGHDK, CDR2 SYGVNS. V shed 3 bases and J 4 bases; nucleotides not matched to a gene: 8. CDR3 in amino acids: CASSDALGQGSYGYTF. CDR3 sequence (DNA): TGTGCCAGCAGTGACGCCCTGGGACAGGGGAGCTATGGCTACACCTTC.

The sample holds a few counts of this clonotype. This chain joins TRBV28 and TRBJ2-1, with 11 positions matching TRBD2. CDR1 is MDHEN and CDR2 is SYDVKM in the germline V gene. V shed 6 bases and J 9 bases; nucleotides not matched to a gene: 10. The CDR3 covers 15 residues. This chain's CDR3 is CASRVTSGTAGEQFF. The DNA of the CDR3 is TGTGCCAGCAGGGTGACTAGCGGGACTGCAGGTGAGCAGTTCTTC.

This clonotype has more than one count but fewer than ten. The rearrangement links TRBV20-1 to TRBJ2-7; D could derive from TRBD1 or TRBD2 (6 bases each). The germline gives CDR1 DFQATT, CDR2 SNEGSKA (reference sequence). V lost 6 bases, J lost 0 bases, and 12 bases lay in between. The length of the CDR3 is 13 residues. The CDR3 is CSAGGTDSYEQYF. CDR3 bases: TGCAGTGCAGGGGGGACGGACTCCTACGAGCAGTACTTC.

This clonotype was seen more than once but under ten times. This sequence joins TRBV7-6 and TRBJ2-4; the D gene is possibly TRBD1 (6 bases). The CDR3 runs 15 residues. The V and J ends lost 2 bases and 4 bases respectively, with 12 bases between them. Germline V lookup: CDR1 SGHVS, CDR2 FNYEAQ. DNA of the CDR3: TGTGCCAGCAGCTTATCAGGGGATAAAAAAAACATTCAGTACTTC. Translating it yields CASSLSGDKKNIQYF.

In its sample, this clonotype was seen a few times. V is TRBV7-9 and J is TRBJ1-3; 8 bases agree with TRBD1. Germline CDR1 SEHNR, CDR2 FQNEAQ (reference sequence). The V and J ends lost 5 bases and 0 bases, in that order; junction bases with no gene match: 9. This CDR3 comprises 17 residues. CDR3 amino acids: CASSPPGQGLSGNTIYF. The DNA for the CDR3 is TGTGCCAGCAGCCCCCCCGGACAGGGACTCTCTGGAAACACCATATATTTT.

The chain recombines TRBV15 with TRBJ1-6; 7 bases agree with TRBD1. CDR3 length equals 17 residues. In germline, CDR1 is LNHNV, CDR2 YYDKDF (reference sequence). The trim removed 1 base at V and 10 bases at J, leaving 13 bases unmatched. DNA of the CDR3: TGTGCCACCAGCAGAGGTGGGGACAGCCTCCTTGGGTCACCCCTCCACTTT. It codes for CATSRGGDSLLGSPLHF. The full variable domain, completed using reference TRBV15 and TRBJ1-6, is DAMVIQNPRYQVTQFGKPVTLSCSQTLNHNVMYWYQQKSSQAPKLLFHYYDKDFNNEADTPDNFQSRRPNTSFCFLDIRSPGLGDTAMYLCATSRGGDSLLGSPLHFGNGTRLTVT.

The rearrangement joins TRBV2 to TRBJ2-2; 9 bases agree with TRBD1. Germline V lookup: CDR1 SNHLY, CDR2 FYNNEI. The CDR3 runs to 16 residues. J lost 6 bases, V lost 6 bases, and 11 bases had no gene match. DNA of the CDR3: TGTGCCAGCAGGAACACCGGGACAGGGTCGCCCGGGGAGCTGTTTTTT. It codes for CASRNTGTGSPGELFF.

This clonotype turned up a few times. V usage is TRBV4-3 and J usage is TRBJ1-6, with 10 bases matching TRBD1. The CDR3 runs to 17 residues. V was clipped by 0 bases and J by 10 bases; unmatched bases: 9. Germline V lookup: CDR1 LGHNA, CDR2 YSLEER. The CDR3 sequence: CASSQDLSWDRGSPLHF. The CDR3 coding sequence is TGCGCCAGCAGCCAAGATTTGAGTTGGGACAGGGGCTCACCCCTCCACTTT.

V and J are TRBV14 and TRBJ2-3, with TRBD2 matching 10 bases. The V and J ends lost 2 bases and 5 bases, in that order; junction bases with no gene match: 4. Germline V lookup: CDR1 SGHDN, CDR2 FVKESK. The CDR3 sequence is 15 residues long. For the CDR3, the DNA is TGTGCCAGCAGCCAAACTAGCGGGGTTGGAGATACGCAGTATTTT. This encodes CASSQTSGVGDTQYF.

The chain is built from TRBV27 and TRBJ1-5; D not certain. This CDR3 has 14 residues. Germline values: CDR1 MNHEY, CDR2 SMNVEV (reference sequence). Trimming shortened V by 3 bases and J by 3 bases, and 9 bases separated the two germline ends. The CDR3 nucleotides read TGTGCCAGCAGTTTCGTAGCAACCAATCAGCCCCAGCATTTT. Amino acid sequence: CASSFVATNQPQHF.